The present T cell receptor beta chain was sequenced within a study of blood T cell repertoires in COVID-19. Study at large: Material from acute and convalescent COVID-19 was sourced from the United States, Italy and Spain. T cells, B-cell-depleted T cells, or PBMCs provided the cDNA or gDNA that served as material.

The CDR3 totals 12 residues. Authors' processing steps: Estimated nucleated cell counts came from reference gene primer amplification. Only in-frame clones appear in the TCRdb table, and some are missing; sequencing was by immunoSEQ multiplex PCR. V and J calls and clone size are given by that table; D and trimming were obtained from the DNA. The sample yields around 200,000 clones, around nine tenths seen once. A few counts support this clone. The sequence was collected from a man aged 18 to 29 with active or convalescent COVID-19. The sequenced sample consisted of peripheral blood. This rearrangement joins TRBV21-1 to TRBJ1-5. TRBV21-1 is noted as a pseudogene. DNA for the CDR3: TGTGCCAGCAACGAGGGGGGGCAGCCCCAGCATTTT. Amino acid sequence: CASNEGGQPQHF.